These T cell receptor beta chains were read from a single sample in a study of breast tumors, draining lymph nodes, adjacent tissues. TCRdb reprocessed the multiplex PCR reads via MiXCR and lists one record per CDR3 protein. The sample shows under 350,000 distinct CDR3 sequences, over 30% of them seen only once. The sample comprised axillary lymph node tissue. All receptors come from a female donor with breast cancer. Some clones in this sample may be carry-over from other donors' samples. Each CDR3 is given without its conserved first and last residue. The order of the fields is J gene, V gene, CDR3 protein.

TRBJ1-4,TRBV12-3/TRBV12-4,ASTGGRVI
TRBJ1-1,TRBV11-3,ASSLATFLNTEAF
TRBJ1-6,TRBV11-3,ASSPGQGGYNSPLH
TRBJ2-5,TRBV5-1,ASSARTGVETQY
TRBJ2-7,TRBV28,ASGNTGSQYEQY
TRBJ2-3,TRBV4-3,ASSQDTATDTQY
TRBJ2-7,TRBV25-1,ASSASAGSHEQY
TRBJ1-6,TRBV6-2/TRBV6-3,ASNRGQGPYNSPLH
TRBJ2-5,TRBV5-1,ASSLEGRRDTQY
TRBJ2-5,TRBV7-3,ASSSGGGETQY
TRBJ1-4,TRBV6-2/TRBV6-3,ASSYNGLQYGEKLF
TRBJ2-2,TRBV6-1,ASSSGWNGELF
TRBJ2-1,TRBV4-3,ASSQVSSGSGGNNEQF
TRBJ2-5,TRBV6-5,ASSPTPQGLREAQY
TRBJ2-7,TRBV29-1,SVATGGYEQY
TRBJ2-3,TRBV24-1,ATSEAGGPSDTQY
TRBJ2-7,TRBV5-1,ASSFPGRPAYERY
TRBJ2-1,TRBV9,ASSVREGYNERF
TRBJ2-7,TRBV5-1,ASSNLTSGSGEQY
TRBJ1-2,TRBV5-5,ASSLNPRGRGGDGYT
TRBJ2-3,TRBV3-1,ASSRTSTDTQY
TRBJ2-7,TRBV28,ASSPPLTAPRWQY
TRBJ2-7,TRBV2,ASSESLGQGYEQY
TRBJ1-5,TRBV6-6,ASSSGTAYNQPQH
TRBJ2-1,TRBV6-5,ASSYSAISYNEQF
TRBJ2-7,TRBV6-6,ASSYSGDVGEQY